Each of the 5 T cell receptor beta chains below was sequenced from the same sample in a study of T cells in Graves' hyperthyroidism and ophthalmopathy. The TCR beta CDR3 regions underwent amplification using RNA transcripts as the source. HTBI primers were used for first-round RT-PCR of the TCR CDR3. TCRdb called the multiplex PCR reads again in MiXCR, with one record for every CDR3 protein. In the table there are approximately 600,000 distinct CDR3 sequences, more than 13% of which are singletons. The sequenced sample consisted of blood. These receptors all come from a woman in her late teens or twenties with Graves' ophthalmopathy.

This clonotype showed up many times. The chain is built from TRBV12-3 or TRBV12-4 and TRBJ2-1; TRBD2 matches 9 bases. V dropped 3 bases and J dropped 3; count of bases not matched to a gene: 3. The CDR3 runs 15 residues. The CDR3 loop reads CASSLTSGVYNEQFF. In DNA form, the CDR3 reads TGTGCCAGCAGTTTGACTAGCGGAGTCTACAATGAGCAGTTCTTC.

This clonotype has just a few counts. The CDR3 bases are TGTGCCAGCAGTTATGGTGGCAATAATGAAAAACTGTTTTTT. This translates into CASSYGGNNEKLFF. The genes are TRBV6-5 and TRBJ1-4; D call uncertain. This CDR3 contains 14 residues. CDR1 and CDR2 from the germline V gene are MNHEY and SVGAGI. The germline V and J ends were trimmed by 3 bases and 4 bases, with 9 bases remaining between them.

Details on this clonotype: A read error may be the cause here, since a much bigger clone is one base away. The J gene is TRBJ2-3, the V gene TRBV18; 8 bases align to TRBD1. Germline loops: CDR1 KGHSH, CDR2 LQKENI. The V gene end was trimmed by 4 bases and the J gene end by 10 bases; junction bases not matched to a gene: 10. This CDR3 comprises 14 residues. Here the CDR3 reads CASSQTGALDAQYF. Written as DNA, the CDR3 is TGTGCCAGCTCACAGACAGGGGCTTTGGATGCGCAGTATTTT.

DNA of the CDR3: TGCAGTGCCAACCCAGGGACTAGCGGAGTCACCTACGAGCAGTACTTC. It is translated as CSANPGTSGVTYEQYF. The chain combines TRBV20-1 with TRBJ2-7; 11 nucleotides line up with TRBD2. V was clipped by 6 bases and J by 2 bases; unmatched bases: 12. Germline loops: CDR1 DFQATT, CDR2 SNEGSKA (reference sequence). This CDR3 spans 16 amino acids.

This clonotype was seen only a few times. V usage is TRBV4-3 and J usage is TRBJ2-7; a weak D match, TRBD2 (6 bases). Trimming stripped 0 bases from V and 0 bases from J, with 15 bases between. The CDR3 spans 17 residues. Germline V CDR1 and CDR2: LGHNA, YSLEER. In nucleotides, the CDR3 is TGCGCCAGCAGCCAAGAACGTCGGGGGAAACACTCCTACGAGCAGTACTTC. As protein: CASSQERRGKHSYEQYF.